This T cell receptor (beta chain) is drawn from a study of blood T cell repertoires in COVID-19. Assay: immunoSEQ multiplex PCR; the TCRdb copy retains only in-frame clones and omits some. Found here are some 300,000 clones, roughly 84% of them singletons; the top ten hold roughly 1%. Two negative PCRs, clearance, or symptom resolution had been documented for recovered Cohort 3 donors. From germline, CDR1 is SNHLY and CDR2 FYNNEI. The CDR3 loop spans 18 amino acids. V shed 3 bases and J 6 bases; nucleotides not matched to a gene: 11. The clonotype comes from a woman aged 25 to 39 who had recovered from COVID-19. Input material: PBMCs or T cells enriched from blood (not recorded which). The chain employs TRBV2 and TRBJ2-5, with 15 positions matching TRBD2. CDR3 in DNA: TGTGCCAGCAGTGACGGACTAGCGGGGGGGCTGGGCCCCAAGACCCAGTACTTC. It specifies CASSDGLAGGLGPKTQYF.